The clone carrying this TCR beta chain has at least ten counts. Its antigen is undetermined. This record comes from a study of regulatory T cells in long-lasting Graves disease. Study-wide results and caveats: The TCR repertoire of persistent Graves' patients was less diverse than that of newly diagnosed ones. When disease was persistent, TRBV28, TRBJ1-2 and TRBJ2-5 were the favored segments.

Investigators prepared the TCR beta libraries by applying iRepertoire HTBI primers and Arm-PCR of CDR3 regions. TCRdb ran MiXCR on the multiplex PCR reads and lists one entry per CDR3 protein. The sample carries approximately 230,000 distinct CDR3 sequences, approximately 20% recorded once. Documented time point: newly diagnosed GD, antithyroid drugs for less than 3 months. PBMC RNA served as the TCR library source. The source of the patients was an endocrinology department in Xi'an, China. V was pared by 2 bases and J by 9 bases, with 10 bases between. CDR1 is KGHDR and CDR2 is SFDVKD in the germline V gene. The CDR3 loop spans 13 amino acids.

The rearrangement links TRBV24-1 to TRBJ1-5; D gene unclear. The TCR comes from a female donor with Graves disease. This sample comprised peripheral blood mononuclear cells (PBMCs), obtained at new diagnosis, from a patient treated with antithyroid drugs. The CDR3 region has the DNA TGTGCCACCAGTGATTCCCTCCACGGGCCCCAGCATTTT. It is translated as CATSDSLHGPQHF.